The entry below describes one T cell receptor (beta chain). This sample was taken from a study of T cell responses to AZD1222 COVID-19 vaccine. Generated by immunoSEQ multiplex PCR, the TCRdb table keeps only in-frame clones and is missing some. The sample includes more than 90,000 clones, roughly four fifths of them seen just once. Trimming took 6 bases from V and 3 from J; bases not matched to a gene: 9. Per the germline V gene, CDR1 is SQVTM and CDR2 is ANQGSEA. The CDR3 loop spans 14 amino acids. The sequence was obtained from an adult in good health. This specimen consisted of peripheral blood, obtained on day 0 of AZD1222 vaccination. The V and J genes are TRBV29-1 and TRBJ1-1; TRBD1 agrees at 8 bases. The CDR3, as DNA: TGCAGCGTCCAACCAGGGGGCACAGACACTGAAGCTTTCTTT. Translation: CSVQPGGTDTEAFF.